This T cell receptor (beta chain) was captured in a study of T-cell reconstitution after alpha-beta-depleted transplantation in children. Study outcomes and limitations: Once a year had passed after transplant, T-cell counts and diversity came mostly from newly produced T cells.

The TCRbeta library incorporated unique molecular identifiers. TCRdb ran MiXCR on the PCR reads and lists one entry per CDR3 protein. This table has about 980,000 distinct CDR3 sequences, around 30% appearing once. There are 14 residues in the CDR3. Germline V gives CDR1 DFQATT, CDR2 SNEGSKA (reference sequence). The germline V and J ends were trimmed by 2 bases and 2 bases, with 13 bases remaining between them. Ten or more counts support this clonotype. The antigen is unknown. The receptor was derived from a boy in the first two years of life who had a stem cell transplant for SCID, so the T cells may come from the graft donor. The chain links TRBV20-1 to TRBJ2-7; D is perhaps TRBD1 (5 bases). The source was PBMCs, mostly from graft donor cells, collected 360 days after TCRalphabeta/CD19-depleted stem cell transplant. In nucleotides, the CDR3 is TGCAGTGCTAGAAATCGCTTGGACACCTACGAGCAGTACTTC. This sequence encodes CSARNRLDTYEQYF.